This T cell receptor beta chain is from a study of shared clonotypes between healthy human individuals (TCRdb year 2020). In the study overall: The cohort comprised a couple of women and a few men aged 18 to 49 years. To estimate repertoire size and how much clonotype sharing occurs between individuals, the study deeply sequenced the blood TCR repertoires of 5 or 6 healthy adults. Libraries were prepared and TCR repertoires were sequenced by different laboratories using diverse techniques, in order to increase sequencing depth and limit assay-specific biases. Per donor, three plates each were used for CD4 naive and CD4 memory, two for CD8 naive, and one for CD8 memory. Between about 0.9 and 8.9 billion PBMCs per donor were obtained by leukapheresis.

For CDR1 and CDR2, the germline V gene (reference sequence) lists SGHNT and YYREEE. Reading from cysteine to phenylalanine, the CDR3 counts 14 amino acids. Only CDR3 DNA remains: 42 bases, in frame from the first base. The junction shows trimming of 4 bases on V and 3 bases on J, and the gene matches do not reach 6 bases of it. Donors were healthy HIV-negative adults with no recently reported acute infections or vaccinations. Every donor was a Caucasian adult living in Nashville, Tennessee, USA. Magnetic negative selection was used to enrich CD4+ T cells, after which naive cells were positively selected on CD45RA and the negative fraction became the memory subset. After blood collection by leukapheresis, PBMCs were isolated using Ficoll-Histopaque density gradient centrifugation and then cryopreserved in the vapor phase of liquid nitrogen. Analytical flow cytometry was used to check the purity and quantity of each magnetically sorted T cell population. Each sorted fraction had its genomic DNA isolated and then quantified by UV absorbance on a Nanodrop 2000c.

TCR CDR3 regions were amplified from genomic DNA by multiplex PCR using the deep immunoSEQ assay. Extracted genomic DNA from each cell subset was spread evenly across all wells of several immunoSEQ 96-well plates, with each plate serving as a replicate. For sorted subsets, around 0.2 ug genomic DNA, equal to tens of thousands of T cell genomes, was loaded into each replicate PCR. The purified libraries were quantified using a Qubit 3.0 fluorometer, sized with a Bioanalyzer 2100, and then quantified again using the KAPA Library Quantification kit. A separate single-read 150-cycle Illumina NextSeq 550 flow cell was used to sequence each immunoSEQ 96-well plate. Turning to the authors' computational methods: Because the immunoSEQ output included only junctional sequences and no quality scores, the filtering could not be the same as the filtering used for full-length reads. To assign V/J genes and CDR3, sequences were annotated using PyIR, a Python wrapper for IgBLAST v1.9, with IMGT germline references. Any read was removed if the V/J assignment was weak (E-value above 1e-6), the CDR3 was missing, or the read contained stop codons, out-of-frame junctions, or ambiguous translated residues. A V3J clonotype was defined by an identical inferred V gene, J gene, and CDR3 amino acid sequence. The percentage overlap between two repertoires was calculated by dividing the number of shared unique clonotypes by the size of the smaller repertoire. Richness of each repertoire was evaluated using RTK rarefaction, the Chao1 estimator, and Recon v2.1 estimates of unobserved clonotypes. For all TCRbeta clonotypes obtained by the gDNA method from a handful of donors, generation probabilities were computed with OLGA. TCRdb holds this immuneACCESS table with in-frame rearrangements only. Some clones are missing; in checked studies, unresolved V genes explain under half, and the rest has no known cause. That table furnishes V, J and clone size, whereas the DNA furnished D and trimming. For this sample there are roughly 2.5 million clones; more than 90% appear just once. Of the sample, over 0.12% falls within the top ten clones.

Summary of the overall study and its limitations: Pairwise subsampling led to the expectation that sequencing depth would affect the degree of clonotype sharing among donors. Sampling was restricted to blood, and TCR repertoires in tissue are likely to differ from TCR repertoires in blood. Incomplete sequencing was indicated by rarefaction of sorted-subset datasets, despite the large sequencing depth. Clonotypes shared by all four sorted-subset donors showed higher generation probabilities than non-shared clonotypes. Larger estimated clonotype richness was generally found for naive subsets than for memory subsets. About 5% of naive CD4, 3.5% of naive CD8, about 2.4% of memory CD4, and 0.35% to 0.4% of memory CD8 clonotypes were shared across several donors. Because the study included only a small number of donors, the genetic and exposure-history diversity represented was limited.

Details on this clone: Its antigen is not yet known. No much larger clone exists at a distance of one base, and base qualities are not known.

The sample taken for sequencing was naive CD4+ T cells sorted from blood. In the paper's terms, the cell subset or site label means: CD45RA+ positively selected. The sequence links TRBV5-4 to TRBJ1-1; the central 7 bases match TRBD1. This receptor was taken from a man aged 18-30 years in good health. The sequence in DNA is TGTGCCAGCAGCCGACAGGGTAAGGACACTGAAGCTTTCTTT. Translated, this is CASSRQGKDTEAFF. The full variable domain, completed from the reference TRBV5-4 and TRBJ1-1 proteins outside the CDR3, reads ETGVTQSPTHLIKTRGQQVTLRCSSQSGHNTVSWYQQALGQGPQFIFQYYREEENGRGNFPPRFSGLQFPNYSSELNVNALELDDSALYLCASSRQGKDTEAFFGQGTRLTVV.